This T cell receptor (beta chain) originates from a study of breast tumors, draining lymph nodes, adjacent tissues. The lymph nodes were axillary draining lymph nodes from breast cancer patients. This clonotype was counted at least ten times. The antigen remains unidentified. Study-level findings and limits: Tumor TCR diversity was below lymph nodes but above nontumor tissue.

TCRdb itself ran the multiplex PCR reads through MiXCR, one entry per CDR3 protein. The sample lists 180,000 or so distinct CDR3 sequences, roughly a third occurring once. The CDR3 covers 15 residues. Trimming removed 5 bases from V and 5 bases from J, with 16 bases in between. The V gene's germline CDR1 is MDHEN and CDR2 SYDVKM. The TCR comes from a female donor with breast cancer. Some clones in this sample may be carry-over from other donors' samples. The specimen sequenced was axillary lymph node tissue. The chain carries TRBV28 and TRBJ1-5; D remains ambiguous. The CDR3 nucleotides read TGTGCCAGCAGTGCCCGCATTGGAAGAGATCAGCCCCAGCATTTT. Its translation: CASSARIGRDQPQHF.